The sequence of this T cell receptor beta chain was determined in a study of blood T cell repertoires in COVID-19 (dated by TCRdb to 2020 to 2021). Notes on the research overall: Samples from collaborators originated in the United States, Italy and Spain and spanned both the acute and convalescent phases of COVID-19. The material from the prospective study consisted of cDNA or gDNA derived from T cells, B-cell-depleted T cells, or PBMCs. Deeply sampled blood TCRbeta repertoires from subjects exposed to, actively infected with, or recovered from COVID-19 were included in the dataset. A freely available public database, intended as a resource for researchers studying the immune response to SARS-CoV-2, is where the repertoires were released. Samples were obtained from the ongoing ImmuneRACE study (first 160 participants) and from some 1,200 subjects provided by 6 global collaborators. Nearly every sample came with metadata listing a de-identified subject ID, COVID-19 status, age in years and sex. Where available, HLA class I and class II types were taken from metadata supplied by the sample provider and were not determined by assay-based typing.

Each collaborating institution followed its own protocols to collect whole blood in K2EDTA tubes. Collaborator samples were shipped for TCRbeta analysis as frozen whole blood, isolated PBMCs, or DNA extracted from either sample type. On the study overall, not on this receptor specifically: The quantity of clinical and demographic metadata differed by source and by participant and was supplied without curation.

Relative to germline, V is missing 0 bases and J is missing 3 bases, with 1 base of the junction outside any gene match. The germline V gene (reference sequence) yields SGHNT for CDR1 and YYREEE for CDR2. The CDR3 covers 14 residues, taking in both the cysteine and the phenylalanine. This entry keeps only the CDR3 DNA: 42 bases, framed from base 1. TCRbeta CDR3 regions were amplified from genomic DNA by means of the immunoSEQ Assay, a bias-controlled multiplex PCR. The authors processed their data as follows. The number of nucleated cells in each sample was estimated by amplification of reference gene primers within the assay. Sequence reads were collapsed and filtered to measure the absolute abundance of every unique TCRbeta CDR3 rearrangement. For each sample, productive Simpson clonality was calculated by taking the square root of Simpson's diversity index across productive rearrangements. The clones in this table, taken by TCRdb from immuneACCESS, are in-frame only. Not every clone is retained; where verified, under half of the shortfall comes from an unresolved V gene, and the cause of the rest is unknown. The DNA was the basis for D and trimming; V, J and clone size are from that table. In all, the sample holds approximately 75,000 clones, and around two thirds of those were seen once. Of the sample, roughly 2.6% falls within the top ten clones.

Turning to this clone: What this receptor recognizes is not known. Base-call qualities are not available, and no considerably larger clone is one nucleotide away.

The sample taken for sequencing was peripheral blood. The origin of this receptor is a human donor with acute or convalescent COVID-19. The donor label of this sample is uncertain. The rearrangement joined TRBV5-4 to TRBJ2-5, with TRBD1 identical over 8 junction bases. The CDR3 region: CASSLVDREETQYF. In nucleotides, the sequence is TGTGCCAGCAGCTTGGTGGACAGGGAAGAGACCCAGTACTTC.